The 13 T cell receptor beta chains in this list originate from one sample, sequenced in a study of CD8+CD57+ T cells in acquired aplastic anemia. Both TCR beta VDJ combination and CDR3 sequence profiling were carried out. Genomic DNA was the template for this profiling. TCRdb reprocessed the reads via MiXCR and lists one record per CDR3 protein. The sample has 200,000 to 250,000 distinct CDR3 sequences, approximately 57% seen once; the top ten hold approximately 32%. The sequencing input was sorted CD4+, CD8+, or CD8+CD57+ T cells (not recorded which) from PBMCs. These receptors were obtained from a human donor in good health.

In this sample, this clonotype turned up a few times. This chain uses TRBV15 with TRBJ2-7; 9 bases line up with TRBD1. CDR3 size: 15 residues. Germline lookup yields CDR1 LNHNV and CDR2 YYDKDF (reference sequence). V shed 1 base, J shed 3 bases, and the junction held 4 bases outside the gene matches. Written as DNA, the CDR3 is TGTGCCACCAGCAGAGGTAGGGGACAGGGCTACGAGCAGTACTTC. Its protein product is CATSRGRGQGYEQYF. Full variable domain (missing parts from reference TRBV15 and TRBJ2-7): DAMVIQNPRYQVTQFGKPVTLSCSQTLNHNVMYWYQQKSSQAPKLLFHYYDKDFNNEADTPDNFQSRRPNTSFCFLDIRSPGLGDTAMYLCATSRGRGQGYEQYFGPGTRLTVT.

Ten or more counts support this clonotype. V usage is TRBV5-1 and J usage is TRBJ1-4; possible D gene TRBD1, 5 bases. The CDR3 is 14 amino acids. Per germline, CDR1 SGHRS and CDR2 YFSETQ. Trimming took off 0 bases at V and 7 bases at J, with 10 bases between the two ends. The CDR3 sequence is CASSLVQGAEKLFF. Here the CDR3 DNA reads TGCGCCAGCAGCTTGGTTCAGGGCGCTGAAAAACTGTTTTTT.

This clonotype was counted many times. This chain links TRBV11-2 with TRBJ1-4, with 9 bases identical to TRBD1. Unmatched junction bases numbered 7, after V lost 5 bases and J lost 6 bases. Germline assignment: CDR1 SGHAT and CDR2 FQNNGV. The CDR3 loop spans 15 amino acids. Here the CDR3 reads CASSPRDRVDEKLFF. DNA for the CDR3: TGTGCCAGCAGCCCGAGGGACAGGGTAGATGAAAAACTGTTTTTT.

In regard to this clonotype: This could be a read error, since a much larger clone is one nucleotide away. The V call is TRBV27, the J call TRBJ2-7; D is uncertain. Germline assignment: CDR1 MNHEY and CDR2 SMNVEV (reference sequence). The CDR3 runs 13 residues. In DNA, the CDR3 is TGTGCCAGCAGGTTATCGTACGGCTACGAGCAGTACTTC. Protein product: CASRLSYGYEQYF.

The chain uses TRBV30 and TRBJ1-1, with 9 nucleotides matching TRBD1. The CDR3 length is 13 residues. Germline V gene sequence: CDR1 GTSNPN, CDR2 SVGIG (reference sequence). The ends lost 1 base at V and 4 bases at J; junction bases unmatched: 1. This chain's CDR3 is CAWSATGGTEAFF. The CDR3 nucleotides are TGTGCCTGGAGTGCGACAGGGGGCACTGAAGCTTTCTTT.

The chain employs TRBV20-1 and TRBJ2-3; TRBD2 matches at 13 bases. V dropped 3 bases and J dropped 11; count of bases not matched to a gene: 11. This CDR3 has 15 residues. Germline V CDR1 and CDR2: DFQATT, SNEGSKA (reference sequence). The CDR3 protein is CSASGGLAGADEQYF. The CDR3 coding sequence is TGCAGTGCTAGTGGAGGACTAGCGGGAGCGGATGAGCAGTATTTT.

On this clonotype itself: The CDR3 ends on some other residue instead of the conserved phenylalanine or tryptophan, so this is likely a read error. Because the CDR3's place on the DNA is in doubt, the DNA is left out and the CDR3 is given as listed by TCRdb. The CDR3 sequence: CASSRVAGEVP. The rearrangement links TRBV7-3 to TRBJ2-7; whether TRBD2, the table's D call, matches the DNA was not checked. Inclusive of both ends, the CDR3 amounts to 11 amino acids. The V gene's germline CDR1 is SGHTA and CDR2 FQGTGA.

The chain couples TRBV7-2 to TRBJ2-1; tentatively, D is TRBD1 or TRBD2 (5 bases each). The CDR3 extends over 16 amino acids. The V and J ends lost 2 bases and 0 bases respectively, with 11 bases between them. Germline CDR1 reads SGHTA; CDR2 reads FQGNSA. CDR3 sequence reads: CASSLISGSSYNEQFF. The DNA of the CDR3 is TGTGCCAGCAGCTTAATTTCAGGGAGCTCCTACAATGAGCAGTTCTTC. Variable domain in full (rest from reference TRBV7-2 and TRBJ2-1): GAGVSQSPSNKVTEKGKDVELRCDPISGHTALYWYRQSLGQGLEFLIYFQGNSAPDKSGLPSDRFSAERTGGSVSTLTIQRTQQEDSAVYLCASSLISGSSYNEQFFGPGTRLTVL.

The sample holds many counts of this clonotype. The chain is built from TRBV4-2 and TRBJ2-1, with TRBD2 as a possible D gene (6 bases). Germline lookup yields CDR1 LGHNA and CDR2 YNFKEQ. CDR3 size: 13 residues. The V gene lost 1 base and the J gene lost 7 bases, with 8 bases spanning the gap. The CDR3 sequence is CASSQAGENEQFF. As DNA, the CDR3 is TGTGCCAGCAGCCAAGCGGGGGAGAATGAGCAGTTCTTC.

In its sample, this clonotype was seen many times. V is TRBV9 and J is TRBJ2-5, with D possibly being TRBD2 (6 bases). Germline values: CDR1 SGDLS, CDR2 YYNGEE. The CDR3 loop spans 14 amino acids. V lost 0 bases and J 2 bases, leaving 8 bases between the germline ends. The CDR3 DNA reads TGTGCCAGCAGCGTAGCGGGGGTACAAGAGACCCAGTACTTC. This sequence encodes CASSVAGVQETQYF.

This clonotype appeared once. This chain links TRBV29-1 with TRBJ1-1; D is ambiguous. The CDR3 is made up of 13 amino acids. V was shortened by 5 bases and J by 1 base, with 11 bases between the two germline ends. Germline CDR1 and CDR2: SQVTM and ANQGSEA. The CDR3, as DNA: TGCAGCGTTAAATCGGCCCGGAACACTGAAGCTTTCTTT. Translated: CSVKSARNTEAFF.

J is TRBJ2-1 and V is TRBV19; a weak D match, TRBD1 (6 bases). V lost 9 bases, J lost 8 bases, and 14 bases lay in between. From germline, CDR1 is LNHDA and CDR2 SQIVND (reference sequence). This CDR3 region has 12 residues. CDR3: CASKGDSDEQFF. The CDR3 DNA is TGTGCCAGCAAGGGGGATTCTGATGAGCAGTTCTTC.

V and J are TRBV20-1 and TRBJ2-6, with D possibly matching TRBD1 (6 bases). V was shortened by 0 bases and J by 2 bases, with 14 bases between the two germline ends. The CDR3 has 17 residues. CDR1 DFQATT and CDR2 SNEGSKA come from the germline V gene (reference sequence). The CDR3 DNA sequence: TGCAGTGCTAGAGATGGGTCTGGGGGCGCTGGGGCCAACGTCCTGACTTTC. This translates into CSARDGSGGAGANVLTF.